The 28 T cell receptor beta chains below come from one sample, sequenced in a study of identical twins. From the 5' RACE reads, TCRdb called clonotypes with MiXCR, one entry per CDR3 protein. The data contain about 240,000 distinct CDR3 sequences, over 9.5% of them singletons. A further study also used this sample, focusing on yellow fever vaccine responses in identical twins.

Sequenced sample: memory (CD45RO+) T cells sorted from blood. The receptors here all came from a woman aged 18-30 years in good health.

The chain recombines TRBV6-2 or TRBV6-3 with TRBJ2-7; D may match TRBD1 or TRBD2 (5 bases each). Germline-derived CDR1 and CDR2 are MNHEY and SVGEGT. This CDR3 spans 16 amino acids. V shed 2 bases and J shed 0 bases, with 14 bases lying between them. CDR3 region: CASSYIPGPSSYEQYF. The CDR3 coding sequence is TGTGCCAGCAGTTACATTCCGGGACCAAGCTCCTACGAGCAGTACTTC.

The sample holds a few counts of this clonotype. This sequence joins TRBV4-1 and TRBJ1-1, with D hard to call. The germline V and J ends were trimmed by 3 bases and 0 bases, with 11 bases remaining between them. There are 15 residues in the CDR3. CDR1 and CDR2 from the germline V gene are MGHRA and YSYEKL. The CDR3 region has the DNA TGCGCCAGCAGCCACCTAGCCCTAATGAACACTGAAGCTTTCTTT. Its translation: CASSHLALMNTEAFF.

V and J are TRBV20-1 and TRBJ2-1; 7 bases match TRBD1. This CDR3 has 14 residues. Germline CDR1 reads DFQATT; CDR2 reads SNEGSKA (reference sequence). V lost 5 bases to trimming and J lost 1 base; unmatched junction nucleotides: 5. CDR3 DNA sequence: TGCAGTGCTCTAAACAGGGGTTCCTACAATGAGCAGTTCTTC. It encodes CSALNRGSYNEQFF.

V is TRBV11-1 and J is TRBJ2-1; 14 nucleotides line up with TRBD2. The V gene's germline CDR1 is SGHAT and CDR2 FQDESV (reference sequence). CDR3 length equals 15 residues. Germline trimming cut 3 bases from V and 10 bases from J; bases unmatched to any gene: 5. CDR3 coding DNA: TGTGCCAGCAGCTTGGGGACTAGCGGGAGAATGGAGCAGTTCTTC. Amino acid sequence: CASSLGTSGRMEQFF.

This clonotype was recorded many times. J is TRBJ1-2 and V is TRBV5-6; a weak D match, TRBD1 (5 bases). CDR1 SGHDT and CDR2 YYEEEE come from the germline V gene. This CDR3 comprises 16 residues. V gave up 3 bases and J gave up 4 bases, with 19 bases separating them. CDR3 nucleotide sequence: TGTGCCAGCAGCTCACCGCCGAGGGTAAGGGGCTATGGCTACACCTTC. This sequence encodes CASSSPPRVRGYGYTF.

The chain is built from TRBV11-2 and TRBJ2-1, with TRBD2 matching over 16 bases. The CDR3 runs to 20 residues. The germline V gene encodes CDR1 SGHAT and CDR2 FQNNGV. J gave up 7 bases and V 8 bases, and 20 bases lay outside the gene matches. The CDR3: CASCNNRVGGLAGGINEQFF. CDR3 DNA sequence: TGTGCCAGCTGCAATAACCGCGTCGGGGGACTAGCGGGGGGGATTAATGAGCAGTTCTTC. Complete variable domain (other parts from reference TRBV11-2 and TRBJ2-1): EAGVAQSPRYKIIEKRQSVAFWCNPISGHATLYWYQQILGQGPKLLIQFQNNGVVDDSQLPKDRFSAERLKGVDSTLKIQPAKLEDSAVYLCASCNNRVGGLAGGINEQFFGPGTRLTVL.

Details on this clonotype: The junction differs from germline at one of its ends, possibly a read error. The rearrangement joins TRBV7-9 to TRBJ2-1, with 10 bases identical to TRBD2. The germline V gene encodes CDR1 SEHNR and CDR2 FQNEAQ (reference sequence). This CDR3 region has 11 residues. The CDR3 DNA reads TGTGCCAGCAGCTTACGGAGCGGGGGGGACTTC. Translation: CASSLRSGGDF.

This rearrangement joins TRBV20-1 to TRBJ2-1, with 8 bases that match TRBD1. The CDR3 length is 11 residues. CDR1 and CDR2 from the germline V gene are DFQATT and SNEGSKA (reference sequence). V was pared by 3 bases and J by 16 bases, with 8 bases of the junction left unmatched. CDR3 region: CSARGQGANFF. The DNA of the CDR3 is TGCAGTGCTAGGGGTCAGGGGGCCAACTTCTTC.

The table lists this clonotype with a few counts. The J gene is TRBJ2-2, the V gene TRBV7-9; D unresolved. CDR1 and CDR2 (germline): SEHNR, FQNEAQ (reference sequence). The CDR3 covers 13 residues. The ends were cut back, 2 bases at V and 5 bases at J, with 6 bases in the middle. The CDR3, as DNA: TGTGCCAGCAGCTTAATTTTAACCGGGGAGCTGTTTTTT. Amino acid sequence: CASSLILTGELFF.

The chain couples TRBV6-1 to TRBJ2-7; 10 bases fit TRBD1. V was clipped by 6 bases and J by 3 bases; unmatched bases: 11. CDR1 and CDR2 from the germline V gene are MNHNS and SASEGT. The CDR3 is 16 residues long. The CDR3 DNA is TGTGCCAGCAGGGACAGGGGGGGACTAGTGTTCTACGAGCAGTACTTC. Its protein product is CASRDRGGLVFYEQYF.

This clonotype was seen a handful of times. The genes are TRBV12-5 and TRBJ2-3; 10 nucleotides line up with TRBD1. Germline V gene data show CDR1 as LGHNT and CDR2 as FRNRAP. The ends lost 6 bases at V and 4 bases at J; junction bases unmatched: 4. The CDR3 is 14 amino acids. The CDR3 region is CASGYGTGADTQYF. In DNA form, the CDR3 reads TGTGCTAGTGGATATGGGACAGGGGCAGATACGCAGTATTTT. Variable domain in full (rest from reference TRBV12-5 and TRBJ2-3): DARVTQTPRHKVTEMGQEVTMRCQPILGHNTVFWYRQTMMQGLELLAYFRNRAPLDDSGMPKDRFSAEMPDATLATLKIQPSEPRDSAVYFCASGYGTGADTQYFGPGTRLTVL.

This clonotype has ten or more counts. The V gene is TRBV12-3 or TRBV12-4, the J gene TRBJ2-1; the D is unclear. This CDR3 is 12 amino acids long. V lost 6 bases and J lost 8, with 11 bases in between. CDR3 nucleotides: TGTGCCAGCAGCTTAAGACTGGATGAGCAGTTCTTC. It codes for CASSLRLDEQFF.

In DNA, the CDR3 is TGTGCCAGCAGTCCCCGACAGGGATTGAACACTGAAGCTTTCTTT. It yields the protein CASSPRQGLNTEAFF. V is TRBV12-3 or TRBV12-4 and J is TRBJ1-1; 7 bases fit TRBD1. V trimming: 5 bases; J trimming: 0 bases; junction bases outside the gene matches: 6. CDR3 size: 15 residues.

In this sample, this clonotype turned up a few times. This rearrangement joins TRBV5-4 to TRBJ2-2, with TRBD1 identical over 9 bases. Trimming removed 5 bases from V and 3 bases from J; junction bases left unmatched: 5. The CDR3 contains 15 residues. The germline V gene encodes CDR1 SGHNT and CDR2 YYREEE (reference sequence). The CDR3 spells CASSRGQGYTGELFF. DNA for the CDR3: TGTGCCAGCAGTCGAGGACAGGGGTACACCGGGGAGCTGTTTTTT.

CDR3 nucleotides: TGCAGCGACAGCGGGGGAACTAACTATGGCTACACCTTC. Translating it yields CSDSGGTNYGYTF. The chain combines TRBV29-1 with TRBJ1-2; the D gene is possibly TRBD1 (5 bases). Trimming took off 7 bases at V and 0 bases at J, with 12 bases between the two ends. Germline assignment: CDR1 SQVTM and CDR2 ANQGSEA. The CDR3 contains 13 residues.

This clonotype was seen a handful of times. The chain combines TRBV7-9 with TRBJ2-1; D call uncertain. The CDR3 runs 17 residues. The V end lost 4 bases, the J end lost 0 bases, and 16 bases lay between the germline ends. Germline-derived CDR1 and CDR2 are SEHNR and FQNEAQ (reference sequence). The CDR3 nucleotides read TGTGCCAGCAGCTCCCAGACCCGGTTTAGCTCCTACAATGAGCAGTTCTTC. As protein: CASSSQTRFSSYNEQFF.

This clonotype was detected only a few times. The gene calls are TRBV12-3 or TRBV12-4 and TRBJ1-4, with D perhaps TRBD1 (6 bases). The length of the CDR3 is 15 residues. V lost 1 base and J 5 bases, leaving 11 bases between the germline ends. The CDR3 reads CASSLDTGLNEKLFF. CDR3 DNA: TGTGCCAGCAGTTTAGATACAGGGTTAAATGAAAAACTGTTTTTT.

This clonotype was seen ten or more times. The V call is TRBV12-5, the J call TRBJ2-5; D not certain. The V end was cut by 3 bases, the J end by 4 bases, with 3 bases between. CDR3 length equals 11 residues. CDR1 and CDR2 (germline): LGHNT, FRNRAP. CDR3 amino acids: CASGFGETQYF. The CDR3 DNA is TGTGCTAGTGGTTTCGGAGAGACCCAGTACTTC.

This chain joins TRBV6-1 and TRBJ2-5, with D perhaps TRBD2 (5 bases). CDR3 length equals 14 residues. The V gene lost 6 bases and the J gene lost 5 bases, with 16 bases spanning the gap. Germline CDR1 MNHNS, CDR2 SASEGT. The CDR3 protein is CASSLRWTDETQYF. DNA of the CDR3: TGTGCCAGCAGCCTGAGATGGACTGACGAGACCCAGTACTTC.

At least ten counts were recorded for this clonotype. DNA of the CDR3: TGCAGCGTTAGCGAAGCTTTCTTT. This codes for CSVSEAFF. J is TRBJ1-1 and V is TRBV29-1, with D unclear. CDR1 is SQVTM, CDR2 ANQGSEA, per germline. The V end was cut by 5 bases, the J end by 8 bases, with 3 bases between. The CDR3 loop spans 8 amino acids.

The genes are TRBV6-2 or TRBV6-3 and TRBJ2-3; TRBD2 might be the D (6 bases). CDR1 is MNHEY, CDR2 SVGEGT, per germline. The length of the CDR3 is 15 residues. V dropped 6 bases and J dropped 0 bases, with 13 bases sitting between them. DNA for the CDR3: TGTGCCAGCAGCCACGGGACTTCTAGCACAGATACGCAGTATTTT. It specifies CASSHGTSSTDTQYF.

The rearrangement uses TRBV20-1 and TRBJ2-2; unclear D gene. CDR3 size: 13 residues. The germline gives CDR1 DFQATT, CDR2 SNEGSKA (reference sequence). Trimming stripped 3 bases from V and 5 bases from J, with 10 bases between. The CDR3 sequence: CSARLPPTGELFF. The DNA for the CDR3 is TGCAGTGCTAGGTTACCGCCAACCGGGGAGCTGTTTTTT.

The chain has TRBV6-2 or TRBV6-3 and TRBJ2-5; D is possibly TRBD1 or TRBD2 (5 bases each). V was shortened by 7 bases and J by 5 bases, with 17 bases between the two germline ends. CDR1 and CDR2 from the germline V gene are MNHEY and SVGEGT. CDR3 length: 14 residues. CDR3 coding DNA: TGTGCCAGCATCTCCTGGGAGCCAGGGGAGACCCAGTACTTC. This gives the protein CASISWEPGETQYF.

The chain employs TRBV7-9 and TRBJ2-1; TRBD1 aligns across 9 bases. The CDR3 has 17 residues. J gave up 6 bases and V 2 bases, and 11 bases lay outside the gene matches. Germline V gene data show CDR1 as SEHNR and CDR2 as FQNEAQ (reference sequence). The CDR3 is CASSLISTGGFLNEQFF. The CDR3 nucleotides read TGTGCCAGCAGCTTAATCTCAACAGGGGGCTTTCTCAATGAGCAGTTCTTC. Based on the CDR3 plus reference TRBV7-9 and TRBJ2-1, the full variable domain is DTGVSQNPRHKITKRGQNVTFRCDPISEHNRLYWYRQTLGQGPEFLTYFQNEAQLEKSRLLSDRFSAERPKGSFSTLEIQRTEQGDSAMYLCASSLISTGGFLNEQFFGPGTRLTVL.

This clonotype turned up a few times. This sequence joins TRBV6-1 and TRBJ1-2, with D hard to call. The CDR3 runs to 13 residues. The germline V gene encodes CDR1 MNHNS and CDR2 SASEGT. Trimming stripped 3 bases from V and 8 bases from J, with 13 bases between. CDR3 DNA sequence: TGTGCCAGCAGTGAGGCACCGGTGAGGGGCTACACCTTC. It is translated as CASSEAPVRGYTF.

This clonotype was seen more than once but under ten times. CDR3 sequence (DNA): TGTGCCAGCAGCGGACAGGGGAACAATGAGCAGTTCTTC. It codes for CASSGQGNNEQFF. This chain connects TRBV6-6 to TRBJ2-1, with 9 bases fitting TRBD1. The CDR3 spans 13 residues. CDR1 and CDR2 (germline): MNHNY, SVGAGI (reference sequence). The ends lost 6 bases at V and 5 bases at J; junction bases unmatched: 2.

This clonotype was seen only a few times. J is TRBJ2-1 and V is TRBV2; D is uncertain. The CDR3 spans 13 residues. Germline V gene lookup returns CDR1 SNHLY and CDR2 FYNNEI. V was trimmed by 5 bases and J by 4 bases, leaving 9 bases between them. The CDR3, as DNA: TGTGCCAGCAGTCCCGGTGAATACAATGAGCAGTTCTTC. Encoded protein: CASSPGEYNEQFF.

A few counts support this clonotype. The J gene is TRBJ2-7, the V gene TRBV20-1, with D uncertain. Looked up from germline, CDR1 is DFQATT and CDR2 is SNEGSKA (reference sequence). This CDR3 has 12 residues. V lost 1 base and J 4 bases, leaving 8 bases between the germline ends. The CDR3 here is CSARALVYEQYF. The CDR3 coding sequence is TGCAGTGCTAGAGCCTTGGTATACGAGCAGTACTTC.